This is a list of T cell receptor beta chains from one sample in a study of blood T cells in healthy people across ages. A single record per CDR3 protein comes from TCRdb applying MiXCR to the 5' RACE reads. The table records roughly 1,500,000 distinct CDR3 sequences, approximately 40% of them present only once. The material sequenced was blood. These receptors came from a woman aged 18-29 years in good health. The conserved cysteine and the conserved F or W are not part of the CDR3 here. Clone sizes are given selectively: once, few, many, or a class where the clone is expanded.

cdr3_length clone_size j_call v_call cdr3_aa
13 few TRBJ1-6 TRBV3-1 ASSQIGTGSAPLH
14 - TRBJ2-1 TRBV6-2/TRBV6-3 ASSPLWDRGYNEQF
16 - TRBJ2-1 TRBV15 ATSRDWAGAPPYNEQF
12 few TRBJ2-4 TRBV12-3/TRBV12-4 ASSPSSWSGEQY
15 - TRBJ1-6 TRBV28 ASTHDIWRQRNSPLH
11 - TRBJ2-5 TRBV2 ASSGQGGGTQY
14 - TRBJ2-5 TRBV21-1 ASSLRGQGEMGEQY
11 - TRBJ1-4 TRBV2 ASSVGNNEKLF
13 few TRBJ2-6 TRBV29-1 SVEVAGTGANVLT
15 - TRBJ2-3 TRBV4-1 ASSQPSGGGPEDTQY
15 - TRBJ2-1 TRBV10-3 AISGTSGGAPYNEQF
13 few TRBJ2-3 TRBV2 ASRDRAGRTDTQY
15 few TRBJ2-1 TRBV12-3/TRBV12-4 ASSDQLTGISYNEQF
14 - TRBJ2-7 TRBV4-3 ASSQDPGTPSYEQY
11 - TRBJ2-7 TRBV29-1 SVEEDTRYEQY
11 few TRBJ2-7 TRBV7-9 ASSMGTAYEQY
15 few TRBJ2-3 TRBV4-1 ASSPTVAGGHTDTQY
13 - TRBJ1-2 TRBV7-2 ASSPRRGGKDGYT
11 few TRBJ1-1 TRBV20-1 SARSDPYTEAF
16 - TRBJ2-1 TRBV5-1 ASRDRGGLGSSYNEQF
10 - TRBJ1-1 TRBV12-3/TRBV12-4 ASSLWQDEAF
13 few TRBJ2-7 TRBV29-1 SVDSDGVSSYEQY
12 - - TRBV28 ATRGTGATYEQY
13 few TRBJ2-3 TRBV20-1 SASRSSGGVDTQY
11 few - TRBV19 ASSPLLGLEQY
15 - TRBJ2-5 TRBV7-6 ASSLGVAPSGQETQY
12 - TRBJ2-7 TRBV6-5 ASSYAGDGNEQY
13 once TRBJ1-2 TRBV6-5 ASSYSTRGHYGYT
14 - TRBJ2-7 TRBV9 ASSVDSSASSYEQY
14 few TRBJ2-5 TRBV11-2 ASSPGTREGQETQY
15 - TRBJ2-3 TRBV7-9 ASSLGAGLVFTDTQY
12 - TRBJ1-1 TRBV6-1 ASSDSISGAQAF
14 - TRBJ2-1 TRBV5-1 ASSPSIAEPYNEQF
17 few TRBJ2-7 TRBV4-2 ASSQGSIGRDRETYEQY
12 - TRBJ2-5 TRBV9 ASKGVGVYNEQY
14 once TRBJ2-2 TRBV5-1 ASSLTSGTDTGELF
11 - TRBJ2-3 TRBV11-2 ASCVGGTDTQY
10 - TRBJ2-5 TRBV5-6 ASSLLAETQY
14 - TRBJ2-7 TRBV5-6 ASSDGVGALSYEQY
12 - TRBJ2-1 TRBV5-1 ASTKLGTGEEQF
14 once - TRBV14 ASSQEGLASLKTQY
10 - TRBJ2-5 TRBV6-1 ASSETDREQY
16 few - TRBV20-1 SARAPTGTSGSMNIQY
15 - TRBJ1-2 TRBV5-1 ASSPPPGQDSNYGYT
12 - TRBJ2-7 TRBV7-6 ASSLGVQGYEQY
17 - TRBJ1-1 TRBV10-3 AISEREDGQGVRDTEAF
16 - TRBJ1-3 TRBV2 ASDAGPGTDSSGNTIY
14 - TRBJ1-3 TRBV9 ASSADRRLTGNTIY
12 few TRBJ2-5 TRBV12-3/TRBV12-4 ASSGGTVGETQY
16 many TRBJ2-1 TRBV11-2 ASSPQDRGLAIGNEQF
14 few TRBJ1-1 TRBV28 ASSFGVGRGWTEAF
11 - TRBJ2-5 TRBV27 ASSDRGAETQY
12 - TRBJ2-7 TRBV4-1 ASSQVRASYEQY
12 - TRBJ1-1 TRBV9 ASSASAGYTEAF
10 - TRBJ1-6 TRBV12-3/TRBV12-4 ASSRTNSPLH
12 - TRBJ2-1 TRBV3-1 ASSQALGYNEQF